The present T cell receptor beta chain was sequenced within a study of T-cell memory formation after mild COVID-19. The CDR3 loop spans 14 amino acids. Germline V gene sequence: CDR1 SGHRS, CDR2 YFSETQ. V lost 3 bases, J lost 5 bases, and 5 bases stayed unmatched. TCRdb reanalysed the 5' RACE reads using MiXCR and keeps one entry per CDR3 protein. The sample contains about 210,000 distinct CDR3 sequences, roughly 30% of which appear only once. V gene TRBV5-1 combines with J gene TRBJ2-3, with 8 positions matching TRBD1. The sequenced material came from PBMCs or a T cell subset sorted from them (not recorded which). This receptor was identified in an adult woman who had mild COVID-19 (a few samples of this study predate the infection). Cell type and time point are not known. CDR3 sequence reads: CASSSRGPEDTQYF. For the CDR3, the DNA is TGCGCCAGCAGCTCCAGGGGGCCGGAAGATACGCAGTATTTT.